The rows below give T cell receptor beta chains drawn from one sample of a study of T cell responses to AZD1222 COVID-19 vaccine. The data were produced by immunoSEQ multiplex PCR, yet TCRdb's version contains in-frame clones alone and is incomplete. Here the sample spans 100,000 to 150,000 clones, approximately 89% being singletons. This material consisted of peripheral blood, taken on day 0 of AZD1222 vaccination. The receptors originated from an adult in good health. CDR3s include the opening cysteine and the closing phenylalanine or tryptophan. A D gene is named only where the DNA matches it firmly. Only some rows state a clone size, as once, few, many or a class for expanded clones.

>TRBJ2-7|-|-|TRBV10-2
CASKGDTSYEQYF
TGCGCCAGCAAGGGGGACACTTCCTACGAGCAGTACTTC
>TRBJ2-7|TRBD1|few|TRBV15
CATSPGGTGVSYEQYF
TGTGCCACCAGCCCTGGGGGGACAGGGGTTTCCTACGAGCAGTACTTC
>TRBJ1-3|-|-|TRBV6-2/TRBV6-3
CASSSTRAGGGNTIYF
TGTGCCAGCAGCTCGACCCGGGCAGGAGGCGGAAACACCATATATTTT
>TRBJ1-1|-|-|TRBV12-3/TRBV12-4
CASSRAGGTEAFF
TGTGCCAGCAGCCGGGCGGGGGGCACTGAAGCTTTCTTC
>TRBJ1-1|-|-|TRBV7-9
CASSLPSNTEAFF
TGTGCCAGCAGCTTACCTTCGAACACTGAAGCTTTCTTT
>TRBJ2-2|-|-|TRBV19
CASSIGYGVSGELFF
TGTGCCAGTAGTATAGGTTATGGGGTTTCCGGGGAGCTGTTTTTT
>TRBJ1-6|-|once|TRBV7-9
CASSLAREGWNSPLHF
TGTGCCAGCAGCTTAGCCAGGGAGGGATGGAATTCACCCCTCCACTTT
>TRBJ1-1|-|-|TRBV2
CASRDGQDTEAFF
TGTGCCAGCAGGGACGGGCAAGACACTGAAGCTTTCTTT
>TRBJ1-4|-|-|TRBV7-9
CASRLLQGTNEKLFF
TGTGCCAGCAGGCTACTGCAGGGAACTAATGAAAAACTGTTTTTT
>TRBJ1-6|TRBD1|-|TRBV19
CASSMGDRNSPLHF
TGTGCCAGTAGTATGGGGGACAGAAATTCACCCCTCCACTTT